The source of this TCR beta chain is a study of CD8 T cells in ankylosing spondylitis. For TCR beta, libraries came from quantitative 5'-RACE with molecular barcodes. TCRdb reprocessed the 5' RACE reads with MiXCR, giving one entry per CDR3 protein. The sample includes 200,000 or so distinct CDR3 sequences, 18% of them seen just once. CDR3 length equals 14 residues. Germline V gene lookup returns CDR1 SQVTM and CDR2 ANQGSEA. V trimming: 2 bases; J trimming: 4 bases; junction bases outside the gene matches: 6. This clonotype appeared many times. Its antigen is not known. Study-wide points: There were earlier reports of some motif variants in reactive arthritis synovial fluid and blood.

The sample was blood, either unsorted or a sorted T cell fraction (not recorded which). The genes are TRBV29-1 and TRBJ2-7, with TRBD2 identical over 9 bases. This receptor was taken from a male donor under 30 with ankylosing spondylitis or in good health (not recorded which). CDR3 in amino acids: CSVELAGAGYEQYF. In DNA form, the CDR3 reads TGCAGCGTTGAATTAGCGGGAGCAGGTTACGAGCAGTACTTC.